The 5 T cell receptor beta chains given below trace back to one sample, sequenced in a study of blood T cell repertoires in COVID-19. Sequencing used immunoSEQ multiplex PCR; TCRdb keeps in-frame clones, though not all of them. Of some 420,000 clones listed, 75% to 90% are singletons. The sample consisted of PBMCs or T cells enriched from blood (not recorded which). Receptors were obtained from a man under 40 who had recovered from COVID-19.

The rearrangement links TRBV11-3 to TRBJ2-5; D is perhaps TRBD2 (6 bases). Deletions cut 1 base from V and 1 base from J, with 13 bases between. This CDR3 is built from 16 residues. The germline V gene has CDR1 SGHNT and CDR2 YENEEA. Here the CDR3 DNA reads TGTGCCAGCAGCTTAGTAACGGGAGCGGGCCAAGAGACCCAGTACTTC. Translated, it gives CASSLVTGAGQETQYF. Looking up the rest from reference TRBV11-3 and TRBJ2-5 gives the full variable domain: EAGVVQSPRYKIIEKKQPVAFWCNPISGHNTLYWYLQNLGQGPELLIRYENEEAVDDSQLPKDRFSAERLKGVDSTLKIQPAELGDSAVYLCASSLVTGAGQETQYFGPGTRLLVL.

This clone was picked up a small number of times. The junction departs from germline at one end; a sequencing error may be responsible. The CDR3 here is CASSPQEREADF. In DNA form, the CDR3 reads TGTGCCAGCAGCCCCCAGGAGCGGGAAGCCGACTTC. The gene calls are TRBV28 and TRBJ2-7, with 7 bases aligning to TRBD2. The germline V gene has CDR1 MDHEN and CDR2 SYDVKM. The CDR3 is made up of 12 amino acids.

This chain connects TRBV24-1 to TRBJ2-1; possible D gene TRBD2, 6 bases. V was cut by 3 bases and J by 9 bases, with 11 bases left in between. The CDR3 is 13 amino acids. The germline V gene has CDR1 KGHDR and CDR2 SFDVKD. CDR3 nucleotide sequence: TGTGCCACCAGTGATGGGACTCGGGGTGAGCAGTTCTTC. It encodes CATSDGTRGEQFF.

V is TRBV19 and J is TRBJ1-1, with D hard to call. The CDR3 runs 13 residues. V was shortened by 3 bases and J by 1 base, with 6 bases between the two germline ends. The germline V gene encodes CDR1 LNHDA and CDR2 SQIVND (reference sequence). The CDR3 spells CASSISRNTEAFF. CDR3 DNA sequence: TGTGCCAGTAGTATTTCCAGGAACACTGAAGCTTTCTTT.

V is TRBV5-6 and J is TRBJ1-3; TRBD1 is a possible D gene (6 bases). Between the trimmed V and J ends, which lost 5 bases and 5 bases, there was a span of 11 bases. The CDR3 sequence is 13 residues long. CDR1 is SGHDT, CDR2 YYEEEE, per germline. CDR3 in amino acids: CASSPGTRNTIYF. In DNA, the CDR3 is TGTGCCAGCAGTCCCGGGACAAGAAACACCATATATTTT.